This T cell receptor beta chain was identified in a study of OX40 agonist ivuxolimab in advanced cancers. For the study in its entirety: Ivuxolimab was an agonistic, fully human IgG2 monoclonal antibody directed against OX40 (CD134), a costimulatory receptor. Intravenous ivuxolimab was administered to patients every 2 weeks at six dose levels: 0.01, 0.1, 0.3, 1.5, 3 and 10 mg/kg. Of the approximately 54 dose-escalation patients, hepatocellular carcinoma was present in approximately 20, melanoma in roughly 15, renal cell carcinoma in 9 and head and neck cancer in 9. In the dose-escalation cohort, 65% to 85% of patients were male, and the mean age was around 65 years with a range of roughly 23 to 90. Prior anti-PD-1, anti-PD-L1 or anti-CTLA-4 therapy was permitted, and roughly two fifths of dose-escalation patients had received checkpoint inhibitors. Partial responses were achieved by three dose-escalation patients, of whom one had hepatocellular carcinoma and two had cutaneous melanoma. Peripheral TCRbeta sequencing was intended to test whether TCR sequence diversity was altered and clonal T-cell expansion was caused by ivuxolimab. The monotherapy dose-escalation portion (N ≈ 52 patients) of the phase I ivuxolimab trial is reported in the paper.

For sequencing of the TCRbeta CDR3 region, genomic DNA was extracted from the sorted cells. The immunoSEQ Assay was used for sequencing of TCRbeta CDR3 regions. Drawn from immuneACCESS, this table holds only the in-frame rearrangements with V and J called that TCRdb kept. Clones are partly lost; checked studies trace under half to an unresolved V gene and leave the rest unexplained. The sample yields about 100,000 clones; 90% were counted once. The ten biggest clones cover around 1.6% of the sample. The germline V gene provides CDR1 SGHRS and CDR2 YFSETQ. The CDR3 sequence holds 15 residues, the cysteine and phenylalanine included. The CDR3 DNA has 45 bases and is translated from base 1. Ends trimmed: V by 4 bases, J by 3 bases; bases unmatched to a gene: 6. In the case of this clone: No cognate antigen has been identified for it. Per-base quality was not reported, and no clone a single base away is much larger than it.

Overall study outcomes, separate from this receptor: Antigen specificity was not determined for the clonally expanded peripheral T cells. In the 0.1-3.0 mg/kg groups, partial responders had among the lowest normalized peripheral clonal expansion, particularly in CD8+ T cells. At doses from 0.1 to 3.0 mg/kg, clonal expansion was seen in both CD4+ and CD8+ blood T cells between baseline and week 6. Low levels of normalized T-cell clonal expansion were also seen in some patients who did not respond. After ivuxolimab, more expanded clones were found on average in CD8+ T cells than in CD4+ T cells.

The trial excluded patients who had a history of autoimmune disease or who were on systemic immunosuppression. In every dose cohort, peripheral blood was drawn for TCR sequencing at baseline, cycle 4 day 1, and cycle 7 day 1. The samples were drawn from a first-in-human, open-label, multicenter phase I dose-escalation trial of ivuxolimab. The trial enrolled adults with locally advanced or metastatic head and neck squamous cell, hepatocellular, melanoma or renal cell carcinoma. Before TCR sequencing, CD4+ T cells and CD8+ T cells from peripheral blood were sorted into separate populations. Sequenced material: CD4+ or CD8+ T cells sorted from blood, taken in a trial of the OX40 agonist ivuxolimab. The chain is assembled from TRBV5-1 and TRBJ2-5, with 10 bases aligning to TRBD1. The TCR was taken from an adult with an advanced solid tumor such as melanoma, head and neck, liver or kidney cancer. The CDR3 sequence is CASSPRDRGEETQYF. At the DNA level, the sequence is TGCGCCAGCAGCCCTCGGGACAGGGGAGAAGAGACCCAGTACTTC.